The rows below give T cell receptor beta chains drawn from one sample of a study of lung T cells in sarcoidosis with Löfgren's syndrome. TCRdb re-analysed the reads in MiXCR, keeping a single row per CDR3 protein. The sample consists of about 2,500 distinct CDR3 sequences, under 30% of them appearing once. Input material: CD4+ T cells from PBMCs. Every receptor here comes from a human donor with sarcoidosis (Löfgren's syndrome or another form), or a control subject (not recorded which). The CDR3 runs from the conserved cysteine through the conserved F or W. D genes are given only for firm matches. Only part of the rows carry a size: once, few, many, or a class if the clone is expanded.

J gene | V gene | clone size | D gene | CDR3 protein | CDR3 DNA
TRBJ2-3 | TRBV7-9 | medium-sized | . | CASSLVGSGTDTQYF | TGTGCCAGCAGCTTAGTGGGGTCGGGCACAGATACGCAGTATTTT
TRBJ1-5 | TRBV20-1 | medium-sized | TRBD1 | CSASNRGNSNQPQHF | TGCAGTGCTAGCAACAGGGGAAATAGCAATCAGCCCCAGCATTTT
TRBJ2-3 | TRBV20-1 | large | TRBD2 | CSARRAGYEADTQYF | TGCAGTGCTAGAAGAGCGGGATACGAGGCAGATACGCAGTATTTT
TRBJ2-3 | TRBV20-1 | medium-sized | . | CSANSRRTGNTDTQYF | TGCAGTGCTAACAGTCGTAGGACTGGAAACACAGATACGCAGTATTTT
TRBJ2-7 | TRBV6-6 | . | TRBD1 | CARSSNGQGVHEQYF | TGCGCCAGAAGTTCTAACGGACAGGGGGTTCACGAGCAGTACTTC
TRBJ2-5 | TRBV7-2 | . | TRBD2 | CASSRTSGSSETLYF | TGTGCCAGCAGCCGGACTAGCGGGAGTTCAGAAACCCTGTACTTC
TRBJ2-3 | TRBV19 | medium-sized | . | CASSPERPKRTDTQYF | TGTGCCAGTAGTCCCGAGCGTCCTAAGAGGACAGATACGCAGTATTTT
TRBJ2-1 | TRBV4-1 | . | . | CASSQVDLGFSSSYNEQFF | TGCGCCAGCAGCCAAGTAGACCTTGGCTTCTCCTCCTCCTACAATGAGCAGTTCTTC
TRBJ2-3 | TRBV5-6 | many | TRBD2 | CASNELATPTQYF | TGTGCCAGCAATGAACTAGCGACCCCCACGCAGTATTTT
TRBJ2-1 | TRBV12-3/TRBV12-4 | . | TRBD2 | CASSYGLAGAFF | TGTGCCAGCAGTTATGGACTAGCGGGTGCGTTCTTC
TRBJ2-3 | TRBV18 | large | TRBD2 | CASSYGSGRADTQYF | TGTGCCAGCTCATATGGGAGCGGGAGAGCAGATACGCAGTATTTT
TRBJ2-7 | TRBV25-1 | . | . | CASSGGPGPFSYEQHF | TGTGCCAGCAGTGGTGGTCCGGGACCGTTCTCCTACGAGCAGCACTTC
TRBJ2-5 | TRBV2 | medium-sized | TRBD2 | CASASGRSASETQYF | TGTGCCAGTGCTAGCGGGAGATCCGCCAGCGAGACCCAGTACTTC
TRBJ2-7 | TRBV28 | medium-sized | TRBD1 | CASKNAGTAYEQYF | TGTGCCAGTAAAAATGCCGGGACAGCCTACGAGCAGTACTTC
TRBJ2-3 | TRBV20-1 | medium-sized | TRBD2 | CSARDGGGPADTQYF | TGCAGTGCTAGAGATGGGGGAGGGCCTGCAGATACGCAGTATTTT
TRBJ1-1 | TRBV10-3 | many | TRBD1 | CAIRQGMNTEAFF | TGTGCCATCAGACAGGGGATGAACACTGAAGCTTTCTTT
TRBJ1-1 | TRBV28 | medium-sized | TRBD1 | CASSLRAGGSTEAFF | TGTGCCAGCAGTTTACGCGCAGGGGGGAGCACTGAAGCTTTCTTT
TRBJ1-5 | TRBV14 | many | . | CASSHSNQPQHF | TGTGCCAGCAGCCATAGCAATCAGCCCCAGCATTTT
TRBJ1-1 | TRBV15 | medium-sized | . | CATSRDKIGGAFF | TGTGCCACCAGCAGAGACAAAATTGGGGGAGCTTTCTTT
TRBJ2-3 | TRBV20-1 | . | TRBD2 | CSAFERLKTSERHRADTQYF | TGCAGTGCTTTCGAGAGACTCAAGACTAGCGAGAGGCATAGGGCAGATACGCAGTATTTT
TRBJ1-2 | TRBV4-2 | medium-sized | . | CASSQRTENYGYTF | TGTGCCAGCAGCCAACGGACCGAAAATTATGGCTACACCTTC
TRBJ2-1 | TRBV27 | many | . | CASSLFSSHTIYNEQFF | TGTGCCAGCAGTTTATTTTCTAGCCATACGATATACAATGAGCAGTTCTTC
TRBJ2-1 | TRBV10-1 | medium-sized | . | CATSRGTEQFF | TGCGCCACCTCCCGGGGTACTGAGCAGTTCTTC
TRBJ1-1 | TRBV20-1 | many | . | CSALGQPLNTEAFF | TGCAGTGCTTTAGGACAGCCCCTGAACACTGAAGCTTTCTTT
TRBJ2-7 | TRBV10-3 | medium-sized | . | CAISERYGPYEQYF | TGTGCCATCAGTGAGAGGTACGGGCCCTACGAGCAGTACTTC
TRBJ1-1 | TRBV9 | medium-sized | TRBD1 | CASSAWTGIEAFF | TGTGCCAGCAGCGCATGGACAGGAATCGAAGCTTTCTTT
TRBJ1-1 | TRBV24-1 | medium-sized | TRBD1 | CATLGQGATEAFF | TGTGCCACCTTGGGACAGGGTGCCACTGAAGCTTTCTTT
TRBJ2-3 | TRBV10-2 | medium-sized | TRBD1 | CASSRQGMDTQYF | TGCGCCAGCAGTCGACAGGGGATGGATACGCAGTATTTT
TRBJ1-6 | TRBV6-2/TRBV6-3 | large | . | CASRSTGLGVRNSPLHF | TGTGCCAGCAGATCTACTGGACTTGGGGTGAGGAATTCACCCCTCCACTTT
TRBJ2-5 | TRBV12-3/TRBV12-4 | many | TRBD1 | CASSSGTGVVRETQYF | TGTGCCAGCAGTTCAGGGACAGGGGTGGTTAGAGAGACCCAGTACTTC
TRBJ2-5 | TRBV7-2 | . | . | CASSLQPGETQCF | TGTGCCAGCAGCCTCCAACCCGGAGAGACCCAGTGCTTC
TRBJ1-1 | TRBV27 | . | . | CARSSMTSTEAFF | TGTGCCCGCAGCTCGATGACGAGCACTGAAGCTTTCTTT
TRBJ2-7 | TRBV27 | large | TRBD1 | CASRWWRQGSYEQYF | TGTGCCAGCAGATGGTGGCGACAGGGGTCCTACGAGCAGTACTTC
TRBJ2-1 | TRBV5-1 | many | . | CASSFPTYNEQFF | TGCGCCAGCAGCTTTCCAACCTACAATGAGCAGTTCTTC
TRBJ1-2 | TRBV5-1 | many | . | CASSVQEPRGYTF | TGCGCCAGCAGCGTCCAGGAACCGAGGGGCTACACCTTC
TRBJ2-5 | TRBV4-2 | medium-sized | TRBD2 | CASSQYGTSGYETQYF | TGTGCCAGCAGCCAATACGGGACTAGCGGTTACGAGACCCAGTACTTC
TRBJ2-1 | TRBV6-2/TRBV6-3 | large | TRBD1 | CASRVPGQGRNEQFF | TGTGCCAGCAGGGTTCCGGGACAGGGACGTAATGAGCAGTTCTTC
TRBJ1-3 | TRBV2 | medium-sized | . | CASRRTVAGNTIYF | TGTGCCAGCAGAAGGACAGTCGCCGGAAACACCATATATTTT
TRBJ1-5 | TRBV20-1 | medium-sized | . | CSARAWGDRNQPQHF | TGCAGTGCTAGAGCGTGGGGGGATCGCAATCAGCCCCAGCATTTT
TRBJ1-1 | TRBV30 | few | . | CAWNPRLQLNTEAFF | TGTGCCTGGAACCCCAGGTTACAGCTGAACACTGAAGCTTTCTTT
TRBJ1-2 | TRBV6-2/TRBV6-3 | . | . | CASSSGGRDYGHAF | TGTGCCAGCAGTTCCGGTGGAAGGGACTATGGCCACGCCTTC
TRBJ1-1 | TRBV12-3/TRBV12-4 | medium-sized | . | CASRPGTGEAFF | TGTGCCAGCAGACCTGGGACCGGTGAAGCTTTCTTT
TRBJ2-7 | TRBV27 | large | . | CASSPRLPFVGLPYEQYF | TGTGCCAGCAGTCCACGCCTACCCTTTGTAGGGCTCCCCTACGAGCAGTACTTC
TRBJ1-6 | TRBV19 | . | . | CAARQSSYNSPLHF | TGTGCCGCGAGACAGAGCTCCTATAATTCACCCCTCCACTTT
TRBJ1-2 | TRBV7-2 | . | . | CASSLPGGGYTF | TGTGCTAGCAGCTTACCTGGAGGAGGTTACACCTTC
TRBJ2-6 | TRBV12-3/TRBV12-4 | medium-sized | . | CASSSRQSSGANVLTF | TGTGCCAGCAGTTCAAGACAGAGCTCTGGGGCCAACGTCCTGACTTTC
TRBJ1-1 | TRBV20-1 | medium-sized | . | CSARAAIGLKTEAFF | TGCAGTGCTAGAGCCGCGATAGGGTTGAAAACTGAAGCTTTCTTT
TRBJ1-1 | TRBV18 | medium-sized | . | CASSPIEAVNTEAFF | TGTGCCAGCTCACCAATCGAAGCGGTGAACACTGAAGCTTTCTTT
TRBJ2-7 | TRBV20-1 | medium-sized | . | CSPRFPGRPEQYF | TGCAGTCCTAGATTTCCAGGGCGCCCCGAGCAGTACTTC
TRBJ2-1 | TRBV20-1 | medium-sized | . | CSATNFNEQFF | TGCAGTGCGACGAATTTCAATGAGCAGTTCTTC
TRBJ2-7 | TRBV5-1 | many | . | CASGEREGYEQYF | TGCGCCAGCGGAGAGAGGGAAGGATACGAGCAGTACTTC
TRBJ2-6 | TRBV29-1 | many | . | CSVDSSGANVLTF | TGCAGCGTGGACAGCTCTGGGGCCAACGTCCTGACTTTC
TRBJ1-6 | TRBV2 | . | TRBD1 | CVSSVSDRANSPLHF | TGTGTCAGCAGTGTGTCGGACAGGGCAAATTCACCCCTCCACTTT